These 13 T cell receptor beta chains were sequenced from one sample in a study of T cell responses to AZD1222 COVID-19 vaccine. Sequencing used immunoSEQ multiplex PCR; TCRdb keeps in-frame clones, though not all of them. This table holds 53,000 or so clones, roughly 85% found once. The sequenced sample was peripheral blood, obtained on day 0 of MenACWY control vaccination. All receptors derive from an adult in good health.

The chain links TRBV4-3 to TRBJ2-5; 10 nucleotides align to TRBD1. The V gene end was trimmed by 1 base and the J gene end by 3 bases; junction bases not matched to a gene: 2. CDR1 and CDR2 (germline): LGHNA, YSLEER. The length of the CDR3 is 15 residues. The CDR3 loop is CASSQGTGGKETQYF. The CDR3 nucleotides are TGCGCCAGCAGCCAAGGGACAGGGGGTAAAGAGACCCAGTACTTC.

The CDR3 nucleotides read TGCGCCAGCAGCCAGATCCTGGAAAAGGGTGAGCAGTTCTTC. Its protein product is CASSQILEKGEQFF. The V call is TRBV4-3, the J call TRBJ2-1; D is ambiguous. Germline V CDR1 and CDR2: LGHNA, YSLEER. This CDR3 is built from 14 residues. With 3 bases removed from V and 9 bases from J, the gap between germline ends came to 15 bases.

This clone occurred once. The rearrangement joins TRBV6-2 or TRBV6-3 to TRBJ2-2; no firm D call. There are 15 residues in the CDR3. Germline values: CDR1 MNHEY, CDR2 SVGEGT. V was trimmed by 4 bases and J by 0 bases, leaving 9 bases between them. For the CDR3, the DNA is TGTGCCAGCAGTTCCACCGGGTCGAACACCGGGGAGCTGTTTTTT. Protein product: CASSSTGSNTGELFF.

The CDR3 region is CASSLSRGYGYTF. DNA for the CDR3: TGTGCCAGCAGTTTATCGAGGGGATATGGCTACACCTTC. The chain links TRBV27 to TRBJ1-2; weak D call: TRBD1 (5 bases). The CDR3 runs 13 residues. V lost 0 bases, J lost 5 bases, and 7 bases lay in between. Germline loops: CDR1 MNHEY, CDR2 SMNVEV (reference sequence).

CDR3 loop: CASRSRGLYEKLFF. Written as DNA, the CDR3 is TGTGCCAGCAGGTCCAGGGGGCTTTATGAAAAACTGTTTTTT. This chain uses TRBV6-5 with TRBJ1-4, with TRBD1 matching over 8 bases. CDR1 is MNHEY, CDR2 SVGAGI, per germline. J lost 6 bases, V lost 6 bases, and 6 bases had no gene match. The CDR3 consists of 14 residues.

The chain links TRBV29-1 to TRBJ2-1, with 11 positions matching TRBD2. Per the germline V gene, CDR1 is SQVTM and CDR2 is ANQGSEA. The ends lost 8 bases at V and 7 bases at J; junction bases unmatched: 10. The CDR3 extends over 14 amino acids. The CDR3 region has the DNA TGCAGCTTCCGGCTAGCGGGAGGAAGGAATGAGCAGTTCTTC. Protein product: CSFRLAGGRNEQFF.

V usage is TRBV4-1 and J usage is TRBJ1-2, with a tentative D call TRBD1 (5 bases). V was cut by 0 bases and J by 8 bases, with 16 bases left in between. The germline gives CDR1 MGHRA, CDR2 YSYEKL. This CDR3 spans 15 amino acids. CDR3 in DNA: TGCGCCAGCAGCCAAGAAGGGGCCCGGGAGTGGGGCTACACCTTC. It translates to CASSQEGAREWGYTF.

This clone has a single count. The CDR3 region has the DNA TGTGCCAGCAGTGAAAGACAGGGGGGTTTGGTGAACACCGGGGAGCTGTTTTTT. This gives the protein CASSERQGGLVNTGELFF. This chain connects TRBV2 to TRBJ2-2; TRBD1 matches 9 bases. The V gene's germline CDR1 is SNHLY and CDR2 FYNNEI. Losses at the gene ends were 2 bases for V and 1 base for J; bases not matched to a gene: 8. CDR3 size: 18 residues. The whole variable domain, filled in from reference TRBV2 and TRBJ2-2, reads EPEVTQTPSHQVTQMGQEVILRCVPISNHLYFYWYRQILGQKVEFLVSFYNNEISEKSEIFDDQFSVERPDGSNFTLKIRSTKLEDSAMYFCASSERQGGLVNTGELFFGEGSRLTVL.

Written as DNA, the CDR3 is TGTGCCACCATGGGACCTGGGGGGCGGGAGAGGGAGCAGTACTTC. Translated: CATMGPGGREREQYF. The chain employs TRBV10-3 and TRBJ2-7; TRBD2 might be the D (7 bases). This CDR3 contains 15 residues. V lost 10 bases and J 7 bases, leaving 26 bases between the germline ends. CDR1 is ENHRY, CDR2 SYGVKD, per germline.

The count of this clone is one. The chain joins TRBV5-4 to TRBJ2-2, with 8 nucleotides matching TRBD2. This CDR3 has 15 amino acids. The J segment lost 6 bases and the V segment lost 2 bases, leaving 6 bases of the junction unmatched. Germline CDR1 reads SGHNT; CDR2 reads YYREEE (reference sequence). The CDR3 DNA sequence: TGTGCCAGCAGCTTTTACGGGAGGGCCCCCGGGGAGCTGTTTTTT. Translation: CASSFYGRAPGELFF.

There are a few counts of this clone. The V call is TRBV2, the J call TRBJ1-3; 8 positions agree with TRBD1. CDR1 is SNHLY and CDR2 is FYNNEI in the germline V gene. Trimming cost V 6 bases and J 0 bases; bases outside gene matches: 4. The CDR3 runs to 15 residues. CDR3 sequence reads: CASRRDRSSGNTIYF. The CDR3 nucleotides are TGTGCCAGCAGGCGGGACAGGAGCTCTGGAAACACCATATATTTT.

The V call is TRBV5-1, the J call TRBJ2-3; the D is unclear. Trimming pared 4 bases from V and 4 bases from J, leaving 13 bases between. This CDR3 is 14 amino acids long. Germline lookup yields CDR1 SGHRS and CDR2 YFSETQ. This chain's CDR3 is CASSPPSLADTQYF. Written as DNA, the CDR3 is TGCGCCAGCAGCCCCCCGTCCCTGGCAGATACGCAGTATTTT.

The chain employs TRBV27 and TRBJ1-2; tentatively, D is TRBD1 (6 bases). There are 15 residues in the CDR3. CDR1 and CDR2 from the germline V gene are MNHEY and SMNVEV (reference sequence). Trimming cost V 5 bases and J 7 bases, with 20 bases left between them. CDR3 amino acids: CASSPSPQGSVGYTF. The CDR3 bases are TGTGCCAGCAGTCCGTCCCCACAGGGATCGGTTGGCTACACCTTC.